What follows are 10 T cell receptor beta chains derived from one specimen sequenced in a study of T-cell memory formation after mild COVID-19. TCRdb reprocessed the 5' RACE reads via MiXCR and lists one record per CDR3 protein. The table records fewer than 650,000 distinct CDR3 sequences, roughly 17% of them present only once. What was sequenced was PBMCs or a T cell subset sorted from them (not recorded which). The receptors shown here come from an adult woman who had mild COVID-19 (a few samples of this study predate the infection). Cell type and time point are not known.

In the case of this clonotype: A read error may produce the germline difference seen at one junction end. V gene TRBV12-3 or TRBV12-4 combines with J gene TRBJ2-5, with 11 bases lining up with TRBD2. The CDR3 runs 14 residues. The DNA of the CDR3 is TGTGCCAGCAGTCTAGCGGGAGGAGGAAAGACCCAGTACTTC. Its translation: CASSLAGGGKTQYF.

The chain joins TRBV19 to TRBJ2-7; a possible D gene is TRBD2 (5 bases). Trimming left V 9 bases short and J 0 bases short, with 12 bases between. The CDR3 loop spans 13 amino acids. Germline V gene sequence: CDR1 LNHDA, CDR2 SQIVND (reference sequence). The CDR3 region is CASKRSNSYEQYF. In nucleotides, the CDR3 is TGTGCCAGCAAGCGGAGTAACTCCTACGAGCAGTACTTC.

The rearrangement uses TRBV10-3 and TRBJ1-2; TRBD1 agrees at 8 bases. The CDR3 spans 14 residues. Germline assignment: CDR1 ENHRY and CDR2 SYGVKD. Trimming removed 9 bases from V and 4 bases from J; junction bases left unmatched: 10. The CDR3 sequence: CAIRDRTGTYGYTF. The CDR3, as DNA: TGTGCCATTCGGGACCGGACAGGGACCTATGGCTACACCTTC.

J is TRBJ2-5 and V is TRBV5-1, with TRBD2 matching over 8 bases. Unmatched junction bases numbered 5, after V lost 0 bases and J lost 4 bases. Looked up from germline, CDR1 is SGHRS and CDR2 is YFSETQ. The CDR3 sequence is 15 residues long. The CDR3 nucleotides are TGCGCCAGCAGCTTGGTTCCGGGAGGGGGAGAGACCCAGTACTTC. This encodes CASSLVPGGGETQYF. The whole variable domain, remainder taken from reference TRBV5-1 and TRBJ2-5, is KAGVTQTPRYLIKTRGQQVTLSCSPISGHRSVSWYQQTPGQGLQFLFEYFSETQRNKGNFPGRFSGRQFSNSRSEMNVSTLELGDSALYLCASSLVPGGGETQYFGPGTRLLVL.

This chain joins TRBV7-9 and TRBJ2-7; D may be TRBD2 (5 bases). V gave up 5 bases and J gave up 0 bases, with 11 bases separating them. Germline CDR1 reads SEHNR; CDR2 reads FQNEAQ (reference sequence). The CDR3 sequence is 14 residues long. CDR3 DNA: TGTGCCAGCAGCCCCGAAGGACTCTCCTACGAGCAGTACTTC. This encodes CASSPEGLSYEQYF.

This chain uses TRBV5-1 with TRBJ2-7; 9 bases match TRBD1. The germline V gene has CDR1 SGHRS and CDR2 YFSETQ. This CDR3 has 15 residues. Trimming took 0 bases from V and 4 from J; bases not matched to a gene: 5. CDR3 sequence reads: CASSLASGQGYEQYF. As DNA, the CDR3 is TGCGCCAGCAGCTTGGCATCGGGACAGGGTTACGAGCAGTACTTC. Full variable domain (rest looked up from reference TRBV5-1 and TRBJ2-7): KAGVTQTPRYLIKTRGQQVTLSCSPISGHRSVSWYQQTPGQGLQFLFEYFSETQRNKGNFPGRFSGRQFSNSRSEMNVSTLELGDSALYLCASSLASGQGYEQYFGPGTRLTVT.

The chain carries TRBV24-1 and TRBJ2-1, with TRBD1 matching 8 bases. The CDR3 contains 19 residues. The junction had 12 bases not matched to a gene; V was cut back by 3 bases and J by 0 bases. Germline V gives CDR1 KGHDR, CDR2 SFDVKD. As DNA, the CDR3 is TGTGCCACCAGTGATCCCCCCTCGGGCAGGGGGCCCTCCTACAATGAGCAGTTCTTC. Translated: CATSDPPSGRGPSYNEQFF.

The table lists this clonotype with a few counts. This rearrangement joins TRBV9 to TRBJ1-1, with 8 bases identical to TRBD1. The V gene end was trimmed by 1 base and the J gene end by 4 bases; junction bases not matched to a gene: 3. CDR3 length: 14 residues. Germline V gives CDR1 SGDLS, CDR2 YYNGEE. CDR3 DNA sequence: TGTGCCAGCAGCGTATCCACAGGGGGCACTGAAGCTTTCTTT. Amino acids: CASSVSTGGTEAFF.

The chain recombines TRBV10-3 with TRBJ2-3; 12 bases are shared with TRBD2. V lost 6 bases to trimming and J lost 0 bases; unmatched junction nucleotides: 4. This CDR3 is 16 amino acids long. Germline lookup yields CDR1 ENHRY and CDR2 SYGVKD. The CDR3 loop is CAISLGLAGSTDTQYF. Here the CDR3 DNA reads TGTGCCATCAGCCTCGGACTAGCGGGGAGCACAGATACGCAGTATTTT.

This clonotype has just a few counts. This rearrangement joins TRBV10-3 to TRBJ1-5, with unresolved D. Trimming stripped 3 bases from V and 4 bases from J, with 16 bases between. The length of the CDR3 is 16 residues. The germline CDR1 and CDR2 sequences are ENHRY and SYGVKD. CDR3: CAISDSGREPNQPQHF. CDR3 DNA: TGTGCCATCAGTGATTCAGGACGGGAACCTAATCAGCCCCAGCATTTT.